This T cell receptor beta chain came from a study of neoadjuvant anti-PD-1 for oral cavity cancer (dated by TCRdb to about 2021). Context from the whole study: Patients mostly received three to four biweekly doses of nivolumab at 3 mg/kg before curative-intent surgical resection. A fourth nivolumab dose was given around day 43 to patients without progression, and definitive surgical resection was performed in those patients on days 50-56. Under RECIST 1.1, a patient counted as a responder if showing complete response, partial response or stable disease, and as a non-responder if showing progression. An approximately 30% response rate was observed in the parent correlative cohort, in which more than 9 patients were included.

The sample holds one count of this clone. No cognate antigen has been identified for it. It has no much larger one-base neighbor in the sample; base qualities were not kept. Here is what the overall study found, with its caveats: Only a few patients per response group were included in the TCR analyses, and the authors called for validation in larger cohorts. Higher pretreatment blood Treg/Th17 ratios correlated with higher pretreatment blood TCRbeta clonality and lower post-treatment tumor TCRbeta clonality. Within PBMCs, T cell clonality (Gini index) was significantly higher in non-responders than responders after neoadjuvant nivolumab.

Taken from the germline V gene, the CDR1 and CDR2 loops are LGHNA and YNFKEQ. There are 13 amino acids in the CDR3, from cysteine to phenylalanine inclusive. Of all the DNA, just the CDR3 is kept, 39 bases in frame from base 1. V ends up 4 bases short and J 6 bases short, with an unmatched junction base count of 3. The time point tag for this specimen amounts to: after neoadjuvant nivolumab, at surgical resection. The patients had newly diagnosed stage II-IVA oral cavity squamous cell carcinoma and had not received any prior systemic or radiation treatment. Everyone in the cohort had locally advanced, HPV-negative oral cavity squamous cell carcinoma. Peripheral blood mononuclear cells were analyzed directly, without maintenance or expansion in culture. The samples were drawn from a longitudinal correlative study tied to a single-arm phase II trial testing neoadjuvant nivolumab in oral cavity squamous cell carcinoma. Subject-matched pre- and post-treatment PBMCs and tumors from three responders and three non-responders underwent genomic DNA-based TCRbeta sequencing. Peripheral blood mononuclear cells were collected once before nivolumab treatment and again after treatment, at the time of surgery. The Maxwell RSC DNA from Cells kit was used to isolate genomic DNA from PBMCs.

For deep sequencing of PBMC libraries, mostly 450 to 500 ng of input genomic DNA was used, and six replicates were run per sample. Following the manufacturer's instructions, the team built TCRbeta libraries using the immunoSEQ hsTCRbeta kit. The finished libraries were brought together in one pool at about 2.8 nM, which was then read using an Illumina NovaSeq 6000 S4 flow cell. The study's processing was this. Raw data preprocessing and quality control were performed with the immunoSEQ Analyzer. The analysis was limited to productive rearrangements, and each clonotype was defined by a unique CDR3 amino acid sequence. Repertoire clonality was estimated as the Gini-Simpson index, which was computed with the R package tcR. Student's t test was used to compare Gini indices, and Pearson correlation was used to assess associations with tumor size change. Not all clones reach the TCRdb copy of this immuneACCESS table, which keeps in-frame sequences only. Checked studies attribute under half of the gap to unresolved V genes and leave the rest unexplained. The V and J calls and clone size were taken over from that table, and D and trimming were inferred from the DNA. Here the sample has roughly 14,000 clones; 60% to 80% occur a single time. About 2.3% of the sample comes from the top ten.

This receptor was obtained from a person aged 40-85 years with oral cavity squamous cell carcinoma. In this chain, TRBV4-2 is recombined with TRBJ1-1; the central 9 bases match TRBD1. Here the sequenced sample was PBMCs, taken after nivolumab (anti-PD-1) treatment. This receptor has the CDR3 CASSRTGAAEAFF. The DNA sequence follows: TGTGCCAGCAGCCGGACAGGGGCGGCTGAAGCTTTCTTT.